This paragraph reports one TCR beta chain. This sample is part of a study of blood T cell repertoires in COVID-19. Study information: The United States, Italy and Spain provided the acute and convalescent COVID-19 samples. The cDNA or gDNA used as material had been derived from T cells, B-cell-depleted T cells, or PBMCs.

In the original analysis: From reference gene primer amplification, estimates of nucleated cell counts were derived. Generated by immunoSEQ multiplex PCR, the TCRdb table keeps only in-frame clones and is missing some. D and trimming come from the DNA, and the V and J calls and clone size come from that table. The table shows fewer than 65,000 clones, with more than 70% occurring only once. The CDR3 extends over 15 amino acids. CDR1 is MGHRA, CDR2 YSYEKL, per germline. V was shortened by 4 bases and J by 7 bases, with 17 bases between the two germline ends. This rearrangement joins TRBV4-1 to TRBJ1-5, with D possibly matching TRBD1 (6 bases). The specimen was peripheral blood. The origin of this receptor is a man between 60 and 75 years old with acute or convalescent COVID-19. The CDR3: CASSPQGNREQPQHF. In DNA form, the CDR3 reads TGCGCCAGCAGCCCTCAGGGGAATAGAGAACAGCCCCAGCATTTT.